These 17 T cell receptor beta chains originate from one sample sequenced in a study of T cells after yellow fever vaccination. MiXCR, applied by TCRdb to the 5' RACE reads, yields one record per CDR3 protein. The sample yields just under 600,000 distinct CDR3 sequences, about 14% seen once. The material sequenced was PBMCs, taken on the day of the yellow fever booster vaccination. The source is a man aged 25-45 years who received the YFV17D yellow fever vaccine.

This clonotype was observed a few times. The chain is built from TRBV7-2 and TRBJ2-1; D is perhaps TRBD2 (5 bases). Per the germline V gene, CDR1 is SGHTA and CDR2 is FQGNSA. There are 16 residues in the CDR3. With 4 bases removed from V and 10 bases from J, the gap between germline ends came to 23 bases. CDR3 DNA sequence: TGTGCCAGCAGCTCGCGCTTGGTGGGAGTCCGGTACGAGCAGTTCTTC. Translated, it gives CASSSRLVGVRYEQFF.

The rearrangement links TRBV7-2 to TRBJ2-1; a weak D match, TRBD1 (6 bases). The length of the CDR3 is 12 residues. Trimming shortened V by 5 bases and J by 9 bases, and 11 bases separated the two germline ends. Germline V lookup: CDR1 SGHTA, CDR2 FQGNSA. The CDR3 DNA reads as TGTGCCAGCAGCATCAGGGGTGCTGAGCAGTTCTTC. Residues: CASSIRGAEQFF.

The chain combines TRBV21-1 with TRBJ2-5; the table's D call of TRBD1 was not tested on the DNA. TRBV21-1 is a pseudogene locus. The CDR3 has 14 amino acids. The CDR3 DNA reads TGTGCCAGCACTCACGCCAAGGGGCAAGAGACCCAGTACTTC. Translation gives CASTHAKGQETQYF.

V usage is TRBV5-1 and J usage is TRBJ1-5; D is unclear. The V end was cut by 5 bases, the J end by 0 bases, with 6 bases between. CDR1 SGHRS and CDR2 YFSETQ come from the germline V gene. The CDR3 loop spans 13 amino acids. Here the CDR3 reads CASRSDSNQPQHF. The CDR3 DNA is TGCGCCAGCAGGTCTGATAGCAATCAGCCCCAGCATTTT.

This clonotype was observed a few times. The chain is built from TRBV6-5 and TRBJ2-7, with no clear D. The CDR3 runs 14 residues. Per the germline V gene, CDR1 is MNHEY and CDR2 is SVGAGI. V lost 5 bases and J lost 5, with 16 bases in between. The CDR3 sequence: CASSPRTSSNEQYF. CDR3 sequence (DNA): TGTGCCAGCAGTCCCCGCACATCTTCCAACGAGCAGTACTTC.

This chain links TRBV27 with TRBJ2-7, with TRBD2 identical over 11 bases. This CDR3 contains 14 residues. Losses at the gene ends were 5 bases for V and 12 bases for J; bases not matched to a gene: 12. From germline, CDR1 is MNHEY and CDR2 SMNVEV (reference sequence). The CDR3 DNA is TGTGCCAGCAGTACCACTAGCGGGAGCTTATTACGGTACTTC. Its translation is CASSTTSGSLLRYF.

The chain uses TRBV9 and TRBJ2-1, with D possibly being TRBD2 (5 bases). The CDR3 loop spans 15 amino acids. Germline values: CDR1 SGDLS, CDR2 YYNGEE. Trimming removed 0 bases at V and 1 base at J, with 8 bases between. The CDR3 region has the DNA TGTGCCAGCAGCGTAGGCAGCGGTTCCTACAATGAGCAGTTCTTC. Its protein product is CASSVGSGSYNEQFF.

The chain couples TRBV6-2 or TRBV6-3 to TRBJ2-3; no reliable D call. The CDR3 covers 17 residues. Looked up from germline, CDR1 is MNHEY and CDR2 is SVGEGT. Trimming stripped 4 bases from V and 2 bases from J, with 19 bases between. The CDR3 nucleotides read TGTGCCAGCAGTTTACGAGGAACCGGGCAGACCACAGATACGCAGTATTTT. Its protein is CASSLRGTGQTTDTQYF.

This chain connects TRBV20-1 to TRBJ2-1; no clear D gene. There are 15 residues in the CDR3. Germline CDR1 DFQATT, CDR2 SNEGSKA (reference sequence). Trimming stripped 0 bases from V and 8 bases from J, with 17 bases between. In DNA form, the CDR3 reads TGCAGTGCTAGAGATCCGGACCCAACATACTATGAGCAGTTCTTC. This gives the protein CSARDPDPTYYEQFF.

The chain has TRBV18 and TRBJ2-3; weak D call: TRBD1 (6 bases). The CDR3 has 15 amino acids. V shed 6 bases and J shed 3 bases, with 16 bases lying between them. Germline loops: CDR1 KGHSH, CDR2 LQKENI. This CDR3 is CASSWGPDDTDTQYF. The CDR3 nucleotides are TGTGCCAGCTCGTGGGGGCCGGATGATACAGATACGCAGTATTTT. The full variable domain, with the rest looked up from reference TRBV18 and TRBJ2-3, is NAGVMQNPRHLVRRRGQEARLRCSPMKGHSHVYWYRQLPEEGLKFMVYLQKENIIDESGMPKERFSAEFPKEGPSILRIQQVVRGDSAAYFCASSWGPDDTDTQYFGPGTRLTVL.

This clonotype has more than one count but fewer than ten. The CDR3 nucleotides read TGTGCCAGCAGGAAGGGACAGGGGGCAACGGGCAATCAGCCCCAGCATTTT. Its translation is CASRKGQGATGNQPQHF. The rearrangement uses TRBV6-1 and TRBJ1-5, with 12 bases lining up with TRBD1. V gave up 6 bases and J gave up 2 bases; unmatched junction bases: 8. CDR1 is MNHNS, CDR2 SASEGT, per germline. There are 17 residues in the CDR3.

This clonotype came up a few times. The rearrangement joins TRBV12-3 or TRBV12-4 to TRBJ2-7; TRBD2 matches at 15 bases. The CDR3 is 16 residues long. V was pared by 5 bases and J by 4 bases, with 6 bases of the junction left unmatched. CDR3 loop: CASSRTSGRALYEQYF. In DNA form, the CDR3 reads TGTGCCAGCAGTCGGACTAGCGGGAGGGCCCTATACGAGCAGTACTTC.

This clonotype was counted only a few times. The J gene is TRBJ2-7, the V gene TRBV6-2 or TRBV6-3, with 9 bases identical to TRBD1. V shed 5 bases and J 3 bases; nucleotides not matched to a gene: 8. CDR3 length: 15 amino acids. Per germline, CDR1 MNHEY and CDR2 SVGEGT. The CDR3 DNA is TGTGCCAGCAGTACCCGGACAGGGGCACTCTACGAGCAGTACTTC. Its translation is CASSTRTGALYEQYF.

The chain employs TRBV20-1 and TRBJ2-3; D is possibly TRBD2 (5 bases). Germline CDR1 DFQATT, CDR2 SNEGSKA (reference sequence). This CDR3 has 16 amino acids. Trimming pared 3 bases from V and 5 bases from J, leaving 21 bases between. CDR3 nucleotides: TGCAGTGCTAGCCCCCCGCTAGCTGCAGGTCGAGATACGCAGTATTTT. Amino acid sequence: CSASPPLAAGRDTQYF.

This clonotype appeared a few times. V usage is TRBV5-1 and J usage is TRBJ2-3, with 14 bases that match TRBD2. The CDR3 loop spans 16 amino acids. CDR1 and CDR2 (germline): SGHRS, YFSETQ. Trimming at V came to 1 base and at J to 8 bases, leaving 6 bases not matched to a gene. CDR3 protein: CASSLRGTSGSGTQYF. The CDR3 nucleotides are TGCGCCAGCAGCTTGCGCGGGACTAGCGGGAGTGGTACGCAGTATTTT.

V usage is TRBV20-1 and J usage is TRBJ1-2; possibly TRBD1 for D (6 bases). Germline CDR1 reads DFQATT; CDR2 reads SNEGSKA (reference sequence). CDR3 length: 15 residues. The V end was cut by 4 bases, the J end by 3 bases, with 18 bases between. CDR3 in DNA: TGCAGTGCTACGACCTCACAGGGATCAGACTATGGCTACACCTTC. Translated, it gives CSATTSQGSDYGYTF.

This clonotype was detected a few times. The chain links TRBV30 to TRBJ2-2; 7 bases fit TRBD1. The ends lost 0 bases at V and 5 bases at J; junction bases unmatched: 9. Germline CDR1 reads GTSNPN; CDR2 reads SVGIG (reference sequence). The CDR3 has 16 residues. CDR3 DNA: TGTGCCTGGAGTGTTCCCGGGACAGTATATACCGGGGAGCTGTTTTTT. It specifies CAWSVPGTVYTGELFF.